The next 26 T cell receptor beta chains were all read from a single sample in a study of shared clonotypes between healthy human individuals. Clones were read by immunoSEQ multiplex PCR, and TCRdb kept only the in-frame ones, dropping some. The repertoire includes around 2,000,000 clones, 85% to 95% of them detected once, and approximately 1.2% sits in the top ten. Only CD45RO-negative cells positively selected for CCR7 counted as naive CD8 cells, so terminally differentiated effector memory CD45RA+ cells were excluded. The specimen sequenced was naive CD8+ T cells sorted from blood. The source of these receptors is a man aged 18 to 29 in good health.

The chain has TRBV21-1 and TRBJ2-3. TRBV21-1 is a recognized pseudogene. This CDR3 is 9 amino acids long. The CDR3 DNA reads as TGTGCCAGCGCTTTGGACCCTGGGTTT. Translation: CASALDPGF.

The chain links TRBV6-6 to TRBJ2-5; D call uncertain. V was clipped by 2 bases and J by 1 base, with 8 bases between them. This CDR3 spans 14 amino acids. The germline V gene has CDR1 MNHNY and CDR2 SVGAGI (reference sequence). CDR3 nucleotide sequence: TGTGCCAGCAGTTACGGCACGCTCCAAGAGACCCAGTACTTC. This encodes CASSYGTLQETQYF.

J is TRBJ2-7 and V is TRBV27; D perhaps matches TRBD2 (5 bases). Between the trimmed V and J ends, which lost 8 bases and 2 bases, there was a span of 19 bases. The germline V gene encodes CDR1 MNHEY and CDR2 SMNVEV (reference sequence). The length of the CDR3 is 15 residues. DNA of the CDR3: TGTGCCAGCGGTTACCGAGGGTTAGGAACCTACGAGCAGTACTTC. This encodes CASGYRGLGTYEQYF.

The chain employs TRBV27 and TRBJ2-1, with 10 bases identical to TRBD1. The CDR3 totals 15 residues. Per germline, CDR1 MNHEY and CDR2 SMNVEV (reference sequence). The ends lost 6 bases at V and 7 bases at J; junction bases unmatched: 9. The CDR3 region has the DNA TGTGCCAGCAGGGAGACCCGGGACAGGGGTAATGAGCAGTTCTTC. This encodes CASRETRDRGNEQFF.

The chain employs TRBV4-3 and TRBJ1-4; the D is unclear. Germline V gene data show CDR1 as LGHNA and CDR2 as YSLEER. V shed 6 bases and J shed 6 bases, with 14 bases lying between them. This CDR3 has 14 amino acids. The DNA for the CDR3 is TGCGCCAGCAGTCTGGGAGGAGAGGATGAAAAACTGTTTTTT. Protein sequence: CASSLGGEDEKLFF.

The chain combines TRBV6-5 with TRBJ2-7; D remains unclear. V was cut by 0 bases and J by 7 bases, with 10 bases left in between. This CDR3 spans 13 amino acids. The V gene's germline CDR1 is MNHEY and CDR2 SVGAGI. CDR3 nucleotides: TGTGCCAGCAGTTACTCGAACGTTGGAGAGCAGTACTTC. It codes for CASSYSNVGEQYF.

In the case of this clone: Other DNA sequences of this sample code for an identical CDR3. V usage is TRBV9 and J usage is TRBJ2-7; D is ambiguous. V gave up 0 bases and J gave up 4 bases, with 8 bases separating them. This CDR3 is 13 amino acids long. The germline gives CDR1 SGDLS, CDR2 YYNGEE. CDR3 in DNA: TGTGCCAGCAGCGTAGTGAGTGGTTACGAGCAGTACTTC. Translation: CASSVVSGYEQYF. The whole variable domain, filled in from reference TRBV9 and TRBJ2-7, reads DSGVTQTPKHLITATGQRVTLRCSPRSGDLSVYWYQQSLDQGLQFLIQYYNGEERAKGNILERFSAQQFPDLHSELNLSSLELGDSALYFCASSVVSGYEQYFGPGTRLTVT.

This clone occurred a few times. The CDR3 sequence is CASSQDILVSSHEQYF. For the CDR3, the DNA is TGCGCCAGCAGCCAAGATATTCTAGTCTCCTCTCACGAGCAGTACTTC. This rearrangement joins TRBV4-1 to TRBJ2-7; D ambiguous. This CDR3 spans 16 amino acids. Germline values: CDR1 MGHRA, CDR2 YSYEKL. With 0 bases removed from V and 5 bases from J, the gap between germline ends came to 17 bases.

The V and J genes are TRBV12-5 and TRBJ2-5; TRBD2 agrees at 8 bases. The CDR3 totals 15 residues. Germline V gives CDR1 LGHNT, CDR2 FRNRAP. V trimming: 3 bases; J trimming: 1 base; junction bases outside the gene matches: 4. The CDR3, as DNA: TGTGCTAGTGGTTTTGGGGCGGGAGGCCAAGAGACCCAGTACTTC. Its protein product is CASGFGAGGQETQYF. The whole variable domain, remainder taken from reference TRBV12-5 and TRBJ2-5, is DARVTQTPRHKVTEMGQEVTMRCQPILGHNTVFWYRQTMMQGLELLAYFRNRAPLDDSGMPKDRFSAEMPDATLATLKIQPSEPRDSAVYFCASGFGAGGQETQYFGPGTRLLVL.

The chain uses TRBV4-1 and TRBJ2-3; TRBD2 matches 9 bases. The length of the CDR3 is 16 residues. Germline trimming cut 1 base from V and 4 bases from J; bases unmatched to any gene: 6. Germline V gene data show CDR1 as MGHRA and CDR2 as YSYEKL. The CDR3 spells CASSQVAGGSADTQYF. The CDR3 DNA follows: TGCGCCAGCAGCCAAGTCGCGGGGGGGTCTGCAGATACGCAGTATTTT.

J is TRBJ2-3 and V is TRBV7-8; TRBD1 matches 9 bases. The CDR3 loop spans 15 amino acids. Germline-derived CDR1 and CDR2 are SGHVS and FQNEAQ. J was trimmed by 3 bases and V by 1 base; bases with no gene match: 2. The chain's CDR3 is CASSLVQGATDTQYF. In nucleotides, the CDR3 is TGTGCCAGCAGCTTAGTACAGGGGGCAACAGATACGCAGTATTTT.

The chain couples TRBV19 to TRBJ2-3; no clear D. The CDR3 runs 11 residues. Trimming left V 6 bases short and J 5 bases short, with 6 bases between. Germline V lookup: CDR1 LNHDA, CDR2 SQIVND (reference sequence). The CDR3 sequence is CASRVRDTQYF. The CDR3 DNA sequence: TGTGCCAGTAGGGTGAGAGATACGCAGTATTTT.

The chain links TRBV4-3 to TRBJ2-1; maybe TRBD2 (5 bases). V shed 8 bases and J shed 12 bases, with 23 bases lying between them. The CDR3 contains 14 residues. CDR1 and CDR2 (germline): LGHNA, YSLEER. CDR3 DNA sequence: TGCGCCAGCGGCCCAGCGGCGGCCCCTCGGTGGCAGTTCTTC. Its translation: CASGPAAAPRWQFF.

As for this clone: Other DNA sequences in this sample translate to the same CDR3. The chain has TRBV5-6 and TRBJ2-7; D is unresolved. Germline CDR1 and CDR2: SGHDT and YYEEEE. This CDR3 region has 11 residues. V shed 1 base and J shed 7 bases, with 6 bases lying between them. In DNA form, the CDR3 reads TGTGCCAGCAGCTTGTCAGTAGAGCAGTACTTC. Its translation is CASSLSVEQYF. Full variable domain (remainder filled in from reference TRBV5-6 and TRBJ2-7): DAGVTQSPTHLIKTRGQQVTLRCSPKSGHDTVSWYQQALGQGPQFIFQYYEEEERQRGNFPDRFSGHQFPNYSSELNVNALLLGDSALYLCASSLSVEQYFGPGTRLTVT.

The chain links TRBV4-1 to TRBJ2-7, with 10 bases lining up with TRBD2. There are 16 residues in the CDR3. The V and J ends lost 3 bases and 1 base, in that order; junction bases with no gene match: 6. CDR1 MGHRA and CDR2 YSYEKL come from the germline V gene. CDR3: CASSHPRTSGSYEQYF. The CDR3 DNA sequence: TGCGCCAGCAGCCACCCGCGGACTAGCGGATCCTACGAGCAGTACTTC.

The genes are TRBV9 and TRBJ1-1; D is uncertain. Germline assignment: CDR1 SGDLS and CDR2 YYNGEE. Trimming shortened V by 1 base and J by 1 base, and 11 bases separated the two germline ends. The CDR3 sequence is 15 residues long. The CDR3: CASSVTPDTNTEAFF. In nucleotides, the CDR3 is TGTGCCAGCAGCGTAACCCCCGACACGAACACTGAAGCTTTCTTT. Full variable domain (missing parts from reference TRBV9 and TRBJ1-1): DSGVTQTPKHLITATGQRVTLRCSPRSGDLSVYWYQQSLDQGLQFLIQYYNGEERAKGNILERFSAQQFPDLHSELNLSSLELGDSALYFCASSVTPDTNTEAFFGQGTRLTVV.

In its sample, this clone was seen once. This chain connects TRBV5-6 to TRBJ2-2; D is uncertain. The V gene's germline CDR1 is SGHDT and CDR2 YYEEEE. This CDR3 is built from 14 residues. Between the trimmed V and J ends, which lost 2 bases and 4 bases, there was a span of 9 bases. CDR3 sequence reads: CASSFSPGTGELFF. Written as DNA, the CDR3 is TGTGCCAGCAGCTTTTCCCCCGGCACCGGGGAGCTGTTTTTT.

This chain uses TRBV9 with TRBJ2-1; possible D gene TRBD2, 6 bases. V lost 1 base to trimming and J lost 3 bases, with 11 bases between them. CDR3 length equals 15 residues. Germline CDR1 reads SGDLS; CDR2 reads YYNGEE. The chain's CDR3 is CASSVTGGVYNEQFF. In DNA form, the CDR3 reads TGTGCCAGCAGCGTAACCGGAGGGGTCTACAATGAGCAGTTCTTC. The full variable domain, completed using reference TRBV9 and TRBJ2-1, is DSGVTQTPKHLITATGQRVTLRCSPRSGDLSVYWYQQSLDQGLQFLIQYYNGEERAKGNILERFSAQQFPDLHSELNLSSLELGDSALYFCASSVTGGVYNEQFFGPGTRLTVL.

The CDR3, as DNA: TGTGCCAGTAGTTCATACAGGGAGGCCTACACCTTC. Residues: CASSSYREAYTF. The rearrangement uses TRBV19 and TRBJ1-2, with a weak D call TRBD1 (6 bases). The germline CDR1 and CDR2 sequences are LNHDA and SQIVND (reference sequence). V was shortened by 5 bases and J by 10 bases, with 14 bases between the two germline ends. The CDR3 covers 12 residues.

The CDR3 DNA is TGTGCCAGTGAAGCGGGAGAGGGTAACGAGCAGTACTTC. As protein: CASEAGEGNEQYF. J is TRBJ2-7 and V is TRBV19, with 8 bases fitting TRBD2. Germline V gives CDR1 LNHDA, CDR2 SQIVND (reference sequence). The junction had 8 bases not matched to a gene; V was cut back by 8 bases and J by 5 bases. This CDR3 comprises 13 residues.

V is TRBV2 and J is TRBJ1-5; D may be TRBD1 (6 bases). The germline V gene has CDR1 SNHLY and CDR2 FYNNEI. The V end lost 6 bases, the J end lost 2 bases, and 8 bases lay between the germline ends. The CDR3 runs 13 residues. The CDR3 reads CASRRQGNQPQHF. DNA of the CDR3: TGTGCCAGCAGGCGACAGGGCAATCAGCCCCAGCATTTT.

This clone appeared a single time. The chain employs TRBV11-2 and TRBJ2-7; 8 bases align to TRBD2. CDR1 and CDR2 (germline): SGHAT, FQNNGV. This CDR3 region has 17 residues. With 5 bases clipped from V and 0 bases from J, the junction kept 12 bases outside the gene matches. The CDR3 DNA is TGTGCCAGCAGCCCGACCGGACTAGCAGAACTCTCCTACGAGCAGTACTTC. This sequence encodes CASSPTGLAELSYEQYF.

This clone was counted only a few times. The chain has TRBV4-2 and TRBJ2-7; 11 bases are shared with TRBD2. V was clipped by 1 base and J by 6 bases; unmatched bases: 2. Germline V gives CDR1 LGHNA, CDR2 YNFKEQ. The CDR3 sequence is 14 residues long. The DNA of the CDR3 is TGTGCCAGCAGCCAAGTAGCGGGGGGGCTCGAGCAGTACTTC. As protein: CASSQVAGGLEQYF.

The gene calls are TRBV5-1 and TRBJ1-6; no reliable D call. This CDR3 is built from 15 residues. Germline lookup yields CDR1 SGHRS and CDR2 YFSETQ. The V end lost 6 bases, the J end lost 9 bases, and 19 bases lay between the germline ends. CDR3 nucleotide sequence: TGCGCCAGCATAGCTTGGAACCCAGTACGTTCACCCCTCCACTTT. Translated, it gives CASIAWNPVRSPLHF.

The chain links TRBV4-3 to TRBJ2-7; 7 nucleotides match TRBD2. The ends lost 2 bases at V and 3 bases at J; junction bases unmatched: 1. The CDR3 contains 13 residues. Germline V lookup: CDR1 LGHNA, CDR2 YSLEER. The CDR3 sequence: CASSQSSGYEQYF. CDR3 nucleotides: TGCGCCAGCAGCCAATCTAGCGGCTACGAGCAGTACTTC.

Concerning this clone: Other nucleotide sequences in the sample specify the same CDR3. The chain links TRBV5-4 to TRBJ1-3; 9 bases align to TRBD1. The CDR3 sequence is 15 residues long. The germline V gene encodes CDR1 SGHNT and CDR2 YYREEE (reference sequence). Trimming at V came to 0 bases and at J to 4 bases, leaving 2 bases not matched to a gene. Written as DNA, the CDR3 is TGTGCCAGCAGCTTGGACAGGGGGCTAGGAAACACCATATATTTT. Amino acid sequence: CASSLDRGLGNTIYF. The whole variable domain, remainder taken from reference TRBV5-4 and TRBJ1-3, is ETGVTQSPTHLIKTRGQQVTLRCSSQSGHNTVSWYQQALGQGPQFIFQYYREEENGRGNFPPRFSGLQFPNYSSELNVNALELDDSALYLCASSLDRGLGNTIYFGEGSWLTVV.